The T cell receptor beta chain under discussion was sequenced for a study of shared clonotypes between healthy human individuals. Study results and limitations: Relative to their counterparts shared across all four donors, non-shared clonotypes exhibited diminished generation probabilities.

This clone was observed a few times. No antigen is known for it. A deep-level run was used for the assay. The repertoire was sequenced with immunoSEQ multiplex PCR; TCRdb's copy has only in-frame clones and lacks some. The data show roughly 2 million clones, 90% to 95% seen once. The CDR3 length is 16 residues. Germline CDR1 and CDR2: LGHNA and YNFKEQ. Unmatched junction bases numbered 5, after V lost 1 base and J lost 2 bases. This clonotype was obtained from a man between 18 and 35 years old in good health. The sequencing sample was made of naive CD4+ T cells sorted from blood. Subset: CD45RA+ positively selected. J is TRBJ1-5 and V is TRBV4-2; 7 bases are shared with TRBD1. The CDR3 bases are TGTGCCAGCAGCCAAGCCCCAGGGGGGGGCAATCAGCCCCAGCATTTT. Residues: CASSQAPGGGNQPQHF.